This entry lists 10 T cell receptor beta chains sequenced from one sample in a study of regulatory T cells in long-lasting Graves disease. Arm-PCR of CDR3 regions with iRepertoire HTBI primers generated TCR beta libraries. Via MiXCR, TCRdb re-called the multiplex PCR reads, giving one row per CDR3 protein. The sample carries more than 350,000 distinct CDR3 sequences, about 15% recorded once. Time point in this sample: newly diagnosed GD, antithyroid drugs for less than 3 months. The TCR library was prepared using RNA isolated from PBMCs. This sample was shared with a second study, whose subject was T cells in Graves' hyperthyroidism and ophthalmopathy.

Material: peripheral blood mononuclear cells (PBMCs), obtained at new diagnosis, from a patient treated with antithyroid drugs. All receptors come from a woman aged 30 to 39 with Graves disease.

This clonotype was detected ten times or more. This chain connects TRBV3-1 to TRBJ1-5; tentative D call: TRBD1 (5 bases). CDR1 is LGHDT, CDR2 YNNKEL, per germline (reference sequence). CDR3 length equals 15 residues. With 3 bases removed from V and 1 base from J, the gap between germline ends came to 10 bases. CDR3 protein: CASSQDTRSNQPQHF. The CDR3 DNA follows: TGTGCCAGCAGCCAGGACACGAGGAGCAATCAGCCCCAGCATTTT.

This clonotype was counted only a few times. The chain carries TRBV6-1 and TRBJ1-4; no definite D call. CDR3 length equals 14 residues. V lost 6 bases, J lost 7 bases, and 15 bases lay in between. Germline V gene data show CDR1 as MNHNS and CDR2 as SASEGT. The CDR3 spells CASSPAGGFEKLFF. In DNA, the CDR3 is TGTGCCAGCAGCCCCGCGGGAGGGTTTGAAAAACTGTTTTTT.

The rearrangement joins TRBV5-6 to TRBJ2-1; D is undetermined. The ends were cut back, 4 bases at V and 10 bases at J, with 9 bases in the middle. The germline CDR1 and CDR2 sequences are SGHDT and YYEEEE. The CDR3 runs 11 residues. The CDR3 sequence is CASSRAWEQFF. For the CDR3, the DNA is TGTGCCAGCAGCAGGGCTTGGGAGCAGTTCTTC. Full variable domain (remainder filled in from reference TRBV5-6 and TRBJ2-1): DAGVTQSPTHLIKTRGQQVTLRCSPKSGHDTVSWYQQALGQGPQFIFQYYEEEERQRGNFPDRFSGHQFPNYSSELNVNALLLGDSALYLCASSRAWEQFFGPGTRLTVL.

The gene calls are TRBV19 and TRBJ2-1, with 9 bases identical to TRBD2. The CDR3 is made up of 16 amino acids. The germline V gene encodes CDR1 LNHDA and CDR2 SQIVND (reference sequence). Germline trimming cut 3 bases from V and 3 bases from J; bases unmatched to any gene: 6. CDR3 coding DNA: TGTGCCAGTAGTATGGCCGGGACTAGCATCTACAATGAGCAGTTCTTC. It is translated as CASSMAGTSIYNEQFF.

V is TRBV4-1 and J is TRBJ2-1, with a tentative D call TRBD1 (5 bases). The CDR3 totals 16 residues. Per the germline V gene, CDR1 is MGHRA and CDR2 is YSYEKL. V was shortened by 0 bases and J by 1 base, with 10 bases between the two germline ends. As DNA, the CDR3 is TGCGCCAGCAGCCAAGATGGTAGGGGATCCTACAATGAGCAGTTCTTC. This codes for CASSQDGRGSYNEQFF.

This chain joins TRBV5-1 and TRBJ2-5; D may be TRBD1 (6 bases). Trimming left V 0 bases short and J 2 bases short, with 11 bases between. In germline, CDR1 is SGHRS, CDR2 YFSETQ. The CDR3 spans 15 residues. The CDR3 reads CASSLVVTGQETQYF. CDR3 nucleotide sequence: TGCGCCAGCAGCTTGGTGGTGACAGGACAAGAGACCCAGTACTTC.

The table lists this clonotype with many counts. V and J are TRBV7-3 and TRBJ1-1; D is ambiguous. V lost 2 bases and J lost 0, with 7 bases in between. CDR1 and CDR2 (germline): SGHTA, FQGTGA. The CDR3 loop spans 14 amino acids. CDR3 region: CASSLVTMNTEAFF. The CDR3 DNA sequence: TGTGCCAGCAGCTTAGTTACGATGAACACTGAAGCTTTCTTT. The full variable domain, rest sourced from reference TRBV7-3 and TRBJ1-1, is GAGVSQTPSNKVTEKGKYVELRCDPISGHTALYWYRQSLGQGPEFLIYFQGTGAADDSGLPNDRFFAVRPEGSVSTLKIQRTERGDSAVYLCASSLVTMNTEAFFGQGTRLTVV.

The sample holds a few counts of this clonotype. The CDR3 DNA sequence: TGCGCCAGCAGCCAGACACAGGGGAACTATGGCTACACCTTC. This sequence encodes CASSQTQGNYGYTF. V is TRBV5-1 and J is TRBJ1-2, with 7 bases fitting TRBD1. The J segment lost 2 bases and the V segment lost 4 bases, leaving 5 bases of the junction unmatched. This CDR3 has 14 residues. CDR1 is SGHRS and CDR2 is YFSETQ in the germline V gene.

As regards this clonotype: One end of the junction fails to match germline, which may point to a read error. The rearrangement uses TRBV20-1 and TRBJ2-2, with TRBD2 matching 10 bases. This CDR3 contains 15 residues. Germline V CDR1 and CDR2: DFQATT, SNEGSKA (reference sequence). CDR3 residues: CSAPTSGRNTGELSF. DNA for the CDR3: TGCAGTGCCCCGACTAGCGGGCGGAACACCGGGGAGCTGTCTTTT.

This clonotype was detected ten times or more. CDR3 sequence (DNA): TGTGCCAGCAGACCAAGACTAGCGGATTCCTACGAGCAGTACTTC. It translates to CASRPRLADSYEQYF. The V gene is TRBV6-1, the J gene TRBJ2-7; TRBD2 agrees at 9 bases. With V trimmed by 6 bases and J by 1 base, 7 bases remained unmatched. Germline CDR1 reads MNHNS; CDR2 reads SASEGT. The CDR3 extends over 15 amino acids.